This is a list of T cell receptor beta chains from one sample in a study of CD8+CD57+ T cells in acquired aplastic anemia. TCRdb re-derived calls from the reads in MiXCR, one entry per CDR3 protein. The data show roughly 250,000 distinct CDR3 sequences, with approximately 80% seen just once and 35% to 50% held by the top ten. Input material: sorted CD4+, CD8+, or CD8+CD57+ T cells (not recorded which) from PBMCs. These receptors all come from a human donor with aplastic anemia. CDR3s include the opening cysteine and the closing phenylalanine or tryptophan. Fields, in order: V gene, J gene, D gene, clone size, CDR3 length, CDR3 protein, CDR3 DNA. The D gene is left open where the match is weak. A row's size may be missing; if present it is once, few, many or a size class.

v_call: TRBV11-2; j_call: TRBJ2-3; d_call: -; clone_size: -; cdr3_length: 14; cdr3_aa: CASSLEGEADTQYF; cdr3_nt: TGTGCCAGCAGCTTAGAGGGGGAGGCCGATACGCAGTATTTT
v_call: TRBV24-1; j_call: TRBJ1-5; d_call: -; clone_size: -; cdr3_length: 15; cdr3_aa: CATSDEREGHQPQHF; cdr3_nt: TGTGCCACCAGTGATGAGAGGGAAGGGCATCAGCCCCAGCATTTT
v_call: TRBV20-1; j_call: TRBJ1-2; d_call: -; clone_size: -; cdr3_length: 13; cdr3_aa: CSARRGTGDGYTF; cdr3_nt: TGCAGTGCTAGAAGGGGGACTGGCGATGGCTACACCTTC
v_call: TRBV5-5; j_call: TRBJ2-1; d_call: TRBD2; clone_size: -; cdr3_length: 16; cdr3_aa: CASSLAGRGKDNEQFF; cdr3_nt: TGTGCCAGCAGCTTGGCAGGGCGGGGGAAGGACAATGAGCAGTTCTTC
v_call: TRBV7-9; j_call: TRBJ2-7; d_call: -; clone_size: -; cdr3_length: 17; cdr3_aa: CASSAVAETQYFGEQYF; cdr3_nt: -
v_call: TRBV9; j_call: TRBJ1-2; d_call: -; clone_size: -; cdr3_length: 16; cdr3_aa: CASSSPGGGVVFGYTF; cdr3_nt: TGTGCCAGCAGCTCACCGGGCGGGGGCGTGGTCTTTGGCTACACCTTC
v_call: TRBV7-8; j_call: TRBJ1-2; d_call: -; clone_size: -; cdr3_length: 16; cdr3_aa: CASSPEWDRYFGPYTF; cdr3_nt: -
v_call: TRBV15; j_call: TRBJ2-1; d_call: TRBD2; clone_size: -; cdr3_length: 14; cdr3_aa: CATSRGGGRDAQFF; cdr3_nt: TGTGCCACCAGCAGAGGCGGGGGGCGCGATGCCCAGTTCTTC
v_call: TRBV27; j_call: TRBJ2-2; d_call: TRBD2; clone_size: many; cdr3_length: 15; cdr3_aa: CASSFSGGANGELFF; cdr3_nt: TGTGCCAGCAGTTTTAGCGGGGGGGCCAACGGGGAGCTGTTTTTT
v_call: TRBV5-8; j_call: TRBJ2-5; d_call: -; clone_size: few; cdr3_length: 14; cdr3_aa: CATSLASSQETQYF; cdr3_nt: TGTGCCACCAGCTTGGCCTCCAGCCAAGAGACCCAGTACTTC
v_call: TRBV10-1; j_call: TRBJ1-5; d_call: -; clone_size: few; cdr3_length: 14; cdr3_aa: CASRGGGGNQPQHF; cdr3_nt: TGCGCCAGCAGGGGGGGCGGGGGCAATCAGCCCCAGCATTTT
v_call: TRBV7-8; j_call: TRBJ1-6; d_call: -; clone_size: -; cdr3_length: 16; cdr3_aa: CASGVGGGDTQYFLHF; cdr3_nt: TGTGCCAGCGGGGTGGGGGGCGGCGATACGCAGTATTTCCTCCACTTT
v_call: TRBV9; j_call: TRBJ2-3; d_call: -; clone_size: -; cdr3_length: 14; cdr3_aa: CASSSWSSGANVYF; cdr3_nt: TGTGCCAGCAGCTCCTGGAGCTCTGGCGCCAACGTCTATTTT
v_call: TRBV7-8; j_call: TRBJ2-3; d_call: -; clone_size: -; cdr3_length: 13; cdr3_aa: CASSYGGGDDKHF; cdr3_nt: TGTGCCAGCAGCTACGGGGGAGGTGACGATAAGCATTTT
v_call: TRBV7-8; j_call: TRBJ2-3; d_call: -; clone_size: -; cdr3_length: 15; cdr3_aa: CASSLARSPDTQYYF; cdr3_nt: TGTGCCAGCAGCTTAGCGAGAAGCCCCGATACTCAGTATTATTTT
v_call: TRBV11-2; j_call: TRBJ2-5; d_call: TRBD1; clone_size: once; cdr3_length: 14; cdr3_aa: CASSSTGYEETQYF; cdr3_nt: TGTGCCAGCAGCTCGACAGGGTACGAAGAGACCCAGTACTTC
v_call: TRBV11-2; j_call: TRBJ1-1; d_call: TRBD1; clone_size: -; cdr3_length: 14; cdr3_aa: CASSLRQGNTEAFF; cdr3_nt: TGTGCCAGCAGCTTAAGACAGGGGAACACTGAAGCTTTCTTT
v_call: TRBV19; j_call: TRBJ2-3; d_call: TRBD2; clone_size: -; cdr3_length: 14; cdr3_aa: CASSMGGETYNEYF; cdr3_nt: TGTGCCAGTAGTATGGGGGGGGAAACCTACAATGAGTATTTC
v_call: TRBV12-5; j_call: TRBJ2-1; d_call: -; clone_size: many; cdr3_length: 12; cdr3_aa: CASGLGQVEQFF; cdr3_nt: TGTGCTAGTGGTTTGGGGCAGGTTGAGCAGTTCTTC
v_call: TRBV7-9; j_call: TRBJ2-3; d_call: -; clone_size: -; cdr3_length: 13; cdr3_aa: CASRLEEPDTQDF; cdr3_nt: TGTGCCAGCAGACTGGAAGAGCCAGATACGCAGGATTTT
v_call: TRBV12-3/TRBV12-4; j_call: TRBJ1-1; d_call: -; clone_size: many; cdr3_length: 14; cdr3_aa: CASSLEGANTEAFF; cdr3_nt: TGTGCCAGCAGTTTAGAAGGCGCGAACACTGAAGCTTTCTTT
v_call: TRBV7-3; j_call: TRBJ1-5; d_call: -; clone_size: -; cdr3_length: 15; cdr3_aa: CASSVQTSGESDEHF; cdr3_nt: TGTGCCAGCAGCGTTCAAACCAGCGGGGAGAGCGACGAGCATTTT
v_call: TRBV7-9; j_call: TRBJ2-1; d_call: -; clone_size: -; cdr3_length: 11; cdr3_aa: CASSLGGEQFF; cdr3_nt: TGTGCCAGCAGCCTAGGGGGAGAGCAGTTCTTC
v_call: TRBV9; j_call: TRBJ2-5; d_call: -; clone_size: -; cdr3_length: 14; cdr3_aa: CASSVGSYDYTFDF; cdr3_nt: TGTGCCAGCAGCGTAGGAAGCTATGACTACACCTTCGACTTC
v_call: TRBV7-8; j_call: TRBJ1-5; d_call: -; clone_size: -; cdr3_length: 12; cdr3_aa: CASSFILEPQHF; cdr3_nt: TGTGCCAGCAGCTTTATTCTTGAACCCCAGCATTTT
v_call: TRBV7-9; j_call: TRBJ2-6; d_call: -; clone_size: -; cdr3_length: 17; cdr3_aa: CASSFEGGRGRADVLTF; cdr3_nt: TGTGCCAGCAGCTTTGAGGGGGGTCGGGGTAGGGCGGACGTCCTGACTTTC
v_call: TRBV2; j_call: TRBJ2-7; d_call: -; clone_size: -; cdr3_length: 12; cdr3_aa: CASSEYEYEQYF; cdr3_nt: TGTGCCAGCAGTGAATATGAATACGAGCAGTACTTC
v_call: TRBV9; j_call: TRBJ2-3; d_call: -; clone_size: -; cdr3_length: 13; cdr3_aa: CASGAGGTVTKYF; cdr3_nt: TGTGCCAGCGGGGCCGGGGGCACAGTTACGAAGTATTTT
v_call: TRBV7-2; j_call: TRBJ1-2; d_call: TRBD1; clone_size: -; cdr3_length: 15; cdr3_aa: CASSLVGQGDYGYTF; cdr3_nt: TGTGCCAGCAGCTTAGTCGGACAGGGGGACTATGGCTACACCTTC
v_call: TRBV2; j_call: TRBJ1-2; d_call: -; clone_size: once; cdr3_length: 16; cdr3_aa: CASSLERGGRVYEYSF; cdr3_nt: TGTGCCAGCAGCTTGGAAAGAGGCGGGCGGGTATATGAGTACTCCTTC
v_call: TRBV7-8; j_call: TRBJ2-1; d_call: TRBD2; clone_size: -; cdr3_length: 16; cdr3_aa: CASSLTGGVDYNEQFF; cdr3_nt: TGTGCCAGCAGCTTAACGGGAGGAGTCGATTACAATGAGCAGTTCTTC
v_call: TRBV2; j_call: TRBJ2-3; d_call: -; clone_size: few; cdr3_length: 14; cdr3_aa: CASGRGVTSDTQYF; cdr3_nt: TGTGCCAGCGGGCGCGGGGTCACGTCGGATACGCAGTATTTT
v_call: TRBV9; j_call: TRBJ1-1; d_call: -; clone_size: -; cdr3_length: 17; cdr3_aa: CASSVGDRRAGNTEAFF; cdr3_nt: TGTGCCAGCAGCGTGGGGGACCGGAGGGCAGGAAACACTGAAGCTTTCTTT
v_call: TRBV7-9; j_call: TRBJ2-7; d_call: TRBD1; clone_size: -; cdr3_length: 13; cdr3_aa: CASSTGGGYEQYF; cdr3_nt: TGTGCCAGCAGTACAGGGGGCGGTTACGAGCAGTACTTC
v_call: TRBV6-4; j_call: TRBJ2-7; d_call: TRBD1; clone_size: -; cdr3_length: 13; cdr3_aa: CASSPTGDYEQYF; cdr3_nt: TGTGCCAGCAGTCCGACAGGGGACTACGAGCAGTACTTC
v_call: TRBV7-6; j_call: TRBJ1-2; d_call: -; clone_size: -; cdr3_length: 15; cdr3_aa: CASSCDKGLSPRHTF; cdr3_nt: TGTGCCAGCAGCTGTGACAAGGGCCTATCACCTCGCCACACCTTC
v_call: TRBV7-9; j_call: TRBJ2-5; d_call: -; clone_size: -; cdr3_length: 14; cdr3_aa: CATSRSSGPETQYF; cdr3_nt: TGTGCCACCAGCAGAAGCAGCGGGCCAGAGACGCAGTATTTC
v_call: TRBV7-2; j_call: TRBJ2-7; d_call: -; clone_size: -; cdr3_length: 14; cdr3_aa: CATSGGGLPDEQYF; cdr3_nt: TGTGCCACCAGCGGAGGGGGCCTTCCCGACGAGCAGTACTTC
v_call: TRBV6-1; j_call: TRBJ2-5; d_call: -; clone_size: few; cdr3_length: 12; cdr3_aa: CASSDSGGTQYF; cdr3_nt: TGTGCCAGCAGTGACAGTGGGGGGACCCAGTACTTC
v_call: TRBV25-1; j_call: TRBJ2-3; d_call: -; clone_size: few; cdr3_length: 15; cdr3_aa: CASSQGLSGEDTQYF; cdr3_nt: TGCGCCAGCAGCCAAGGCCTGTCAGGGGAAGATACGCAGTATTTT
v_call: TRBV24-1; j_call: TRBJ2-2; d_call: TRBD1; clone_size: -; cdr3_length: 13; cdr3_aa: CATWDSAYTEPFF; cdr3_nt: TGTGCCACCTGGGACAGCGCTTACACGGAGCCTTTTTTT
v_call: TRBV7-2; j_call: TRBJ2-3; d_call: TRBD2; clone_size: -; cdr3_length: 13; cdr3_aa: CASGGSGIDAQYF; cdr3_nt: TGTGCCAGCGGGGGGAGCGGGATAGATGCGCAGTATTTT
v_call: TRBV7-9; j_call: TRBJ1-2; d_call: -; clone_size: -; cdr3_length: 13; cdr3_aa: CASSQGLGSAYTF; cdr3_nt: TGCGCCAGCAGCCAAGGGCTTGGAAGTGCCTACACCTTC
v_call: TRBV11-1; j_call: TRBJ2-5; d_call: -; clone_size: -; cdr3_length: 12; cdr3_aa: CASSDGQNPQYF; cdr3_nt: TGCGCCAGCAGTGACGGCCAGAACCCCCAGTACTTC
v_call: TRBV4-1; j_call: TRBJ2-1; d_call: -; clone_size: -; cdr3_length: 13; cdr3_aa: CASSQVDSYEQFF; cdr3_nt: TGCGCCAGCAGCCAAGTGGACAGCTATGAGCAGTTCTTC
v_call: TRBV13; j_call: TRBJ2-2; d_call: -; clone_size: -; cdr3_length: 15; cdr3_aa: CASIAQPEGSGELFF; cdr3_nt: TGTGCCAGCATCGCGCAACCTGAGGGGAGCGGGGAGCTGTTTTTT
v_call: TRBV7-4; j_call: TRBJ2-3; d_call: TRBD1; clone_size: -; cdr3_length: 15; cdr3_aa: CASSAGGHSTATQYF; cdr3_nt: TGTGCCAGCAGCGCAGGGGGACACAGCACAGCTACGCAGTATTTT
v_call: TRBV7-3; j_call: TRBJ1-5; d_call: -; clone_size: -; cdr3_length: 14; cdr3_aa: CASSSNGTWQETQF; cdr3_nt: TGTGCCAGCAGTTCTAACGGGACTTGGCAAGAGACCCAGTTT
v_call: TRBV7-9; j_call: TRBJ2-3; d_call: -; clone_size: -; cdr3_length: 14; cdr3_aa: CASSLAGSRDTQYF; cdr3_nt: TGTGCCAGCAGCTTAGCAGGAAGTCGGGATACGCAGTATTTT